Listed here is a single T cell receptor beta chain. V lost 2 bases and J 6 bases, leaving 15 bases between the germline ends. Germline assignment: CDR1 KGHSH and CDR2 LQKENI. There are 15 residues in the CDR3. These data belong to a study of blood T cell repertoires in COVID-19. Study summary: Italy, Spain and the United States were the sources of the convalescent and acute COVID-19 samples.

Authors' methods: Reference gene primers were amplified, and this amplification served to estimate nucleated cell counts. Assay: immunoSEQ multiplex PCR; the TCRdb copy retains only in-frame clones and omits some. The V and J calls and the clone size are those of that table, but D and trimming were determined from the DNA. Seen here are 130,000 to 150,000 clones, about 79% observed once, and the top ten hold over 9%. This receptor was identified in a middle-aged man who had recovered from COVID-19. This rearrangement joins TRBV18 to TRBJ2-3, with a possible D match to TRBD2 (6 bases). The sequenced sample was PBMCs or T cells enriched from blood (not recorded which). The CDR3 coding sequence is TGTGCCAGCTCACCAGTTGCGGGGCCGTTGGATACGCAGTATTTT. It encodes CASSPVAGPLDTQYF.